Reported below is one T cell receptor beta chain. Its antigen remains unknown. TCRdb's table, derived via immunoSEQ multiplex PCR, lists solely in-frame clones and lacks some. The sample lists just under 85,000 clones; roughly 87% were seen once. The entry originates in a study of siplizumab effects on memory and regulatory T cells. Study-level points and caveats: Naive T cell populations appeared to exhibit greater diversity than memory cells and appeared to be major alloresponse contributors.

This CDR3 has 19 amino acids. The ends lost 5 bases at V and 2 bases at J; junction bases unmatched: 17. CDR1 and CDR2 (germline): LNHDA, SQIVND (reference sequence). The receptor was derived from a human donor in good health. The specimen was Tregs sorted from blood. The genes are TRBV19 and TRBJ2-1, with 8 bases aligning to TRBD2. DNA of the CDR3: TGTGCCAGTAGTCTCCGGGGGAGCGGGGGCTTCCGTACCTACAATGAGCAGTTCTTC. Translation: CASSLRGSGGFRTYNEQFF.